The 21 T cell receptor beta chains listed next were all sequenced from one sample in a study of T cells in tuberculosis. Thawed, overnight-rested PBMC were stained with GMM-loaded CD1B tetramer, viability dye and anti-CD3, then sorted. The lipid loaded on the CD1B tetramers was C32 glucose monomycolate from Rhodococcus equi. TCRdb's table, derived via immunoSEQ multiplex PCR, lists solely in-frame clones and lacks some. Of around 50,000 clones listed, roughly 88% are singletons. Sequencing was performed on CD1b-GMM tetramer-negative cells sorted from PBMCs. All receptors derive from an adult woman with latent tuberculosis.

The rearrangement uses TRBV11-2 and TRBJ2-2; D is unclear. Trimming removed 0 bases from V and 5 bases from J, with 7 bases in between. This CDR3 region has 14 residues. Germline values: CDR1 SGHAT, CDR2 FQNNGV. The CDR3 DNA is TGTGCCAGCAGCTTAGACCCTAGGACCGGGGAGCTGTTTTTT. Its translation: CASSLDPRTGELFF.

This sequence joins TRBV2 and TRBJ2-5; 7 nucleotides line up with TRBD1. The CDR3 has 13 residues. Trimming at V came to 3 bases and at J to 6 bases, leaving 4 bases not matched to a gene. CDR1 is SNHLY and CDR2 is FYNNEI in the germline V gene. The CDR3 region is CASSDTGAKTQYF. CDR3 nucleotides: TGTGCCAGCAGTGACACAGGGGCTAAGACCCAGTACTTC.

This clone was seen a single time. The chain has TRBV6-1 and TRBJ2-7; possibly TRBD1 for D (6 bases). The CDR3 runs to 12 residues. Germline V CDR1 and CDR2: MNHNS, SASEGT. Trimming removed 5 bases from V and 6 bases from J, with 11 bases in between. As DNA, the CDR3 is TGTGCCAGCAGTCACAGGGCCTCCGAGCAGTACTTC. This gives the protein CASSHRASEQYF.

This clone showed up just once. V gene TRBV25-1 combines with J gene TRBJ2-5, with TRBD1 as a possible D gene (5 bases). The DNA end lines up better with TRBJ2-7; the J call may be wrong. The CDR3 runs 14 residues. Looked up from germline, CDR1 is MGHDK and CDR2 is SYGVNS. CDR3 nucleotides: TGTGCCAGCAGTGAATATAGAAAGGGGTACGAGCAGTACTTC. Protein product: CASSEYRKGYEQYF.

This chain links TRBV18 with TRBJ2-5; 7 positions match TRBD2. Germline trimming cut 3 bases from V and 10 bases from J; bases unmatched to any gene: 11. The CDR3 loop spans 14 amino acids. Germline loops: CDR1 KGHSH, CDR2 LQKENI. The CDR3 DNA follows: TGTGCCAGCTCACCCGGGACTAATACTAGGGGCCAGTACTTC. Protein sequence: CASSPGTNTRGQYF.

The genes are TRBV2 and TRBJ2-7; D possibly corresponds to TRBD2 (7 bases). The germline V gene has CDR1 SNHLY and CDR2 FYNNEI. V gave up 6 bases and J gave up 4 bases, with 13 bases separating them. The CDR3 covers 13 residues. This CDR3 is CASRWGGAYEQYF. CDR3 sequence (DNA): TGTGCCAGCAGATGGGGGGGGGCTTACGAGCAGTACTTC.

The V and J genes are TRBV29-1 and TRBJ2-5, with 9 bases aligning to TRBD2. Germline V gene lookup returns CDR1 SQVTM and CDR2 ANQGSEA. The CDR3 is 14 amino acids. Unmatched junction bases numbered 6, after V lost 6 bases and J lost 1 base. The CDR3, as DNA: TGCAGCGTAATGACTAGCGGAGCCCAAGAGACCCAGTACTTC. Translation gives CSVMTSGAQETQYF.

V is TRBV18 and J is TRBJ1-4; D unclear. Trimming removed 0 bases from V and 2 bases from J, with 7 bases in between. CDR1 and CDR2 from the germline V gene are KGHSH and LQKENI. The length of the CDR3 is 15 residues. CDR3 residues: CASSPPMGTNEKLFF. The CDR3 DNA follows: TGTGCCAGCTCACCACCGATGGGCACTAATGAAAAACTGTTTTTT. The full variable domain, rest sourced from reference TRBV18 and TRBJ1-4, is NAGVMQNPRHLVRRRGQEARLRCSPMKGHSHVYWYRQLPEEGLKFMVYLQKENIIDESGMPKERFSAEFPKEGPSILRIQQVVRGDSAAYFCASSPPMGTNEKLFFGSGTQLSVL.

Relative to its sample, this clone is medium-sized. V is TRBV4-3 and J is TRBJ2-6, with no clear D. CDR3 length: 16 amino acids. Germline loops: CDR1 LGHNA, CDR2 YSLEER. Trimming left V 0 bases short and J 1 base short, with 7 bases between. CDR3 residues: CASSQEVTSGANVLTF. The CDR3 DNA follows: TGCGCCAGCAGCCAAGAGGTGACTTCTGGGGCCAACGTCCTGACTTTC.

The V call is TRBV7-6, the J call TRBJ2-1, with TRBD2 matching over 8 bases. V lost 1 base and J lost 10; bases outside the gene matches: 21. The CDR3 is 19 residues long. Germline lookup yields CDR1 SGHVS and CDR2 FNYEAQ. This CDR3 is CASSLGPRGRLAGRGEQFF. In DNA, the CDR3 is TGTGCCAGCAGCTTAGGGCCGCGGGGTCGGCTAGCGGGCCGGGGAGAGCAGTTCTTC.

V usage is TRBV9 and J usage is TRBJ2-2; 9 bases line up with TRBD1. J was trimmed by 2 bases and V by 1 base; bases with no gene match: 6. This CDR3 spans 17 amino acids. Germline V gene data show CDR1 as SGDLS and CDR2 as YYNGEE. CDR3 amino acids: CASSVPGQGANTGELFF. In nucleotides, the CDR3 is TGTGCCAGCAGCGTACCGGGACAGGGCGCCAACACCGGGGAGCTGTTTTTT.

V gene TRBV18 combines with J gene TRBJ1-1, with a weak D call TRBD1 (6 bases). Germline CDR1 KGHSH, CDR2 LQKENI. The germline V and J ends were trimmed by 6 bases and 2 bases, with 10 bases remaining between them. This CDR3 spans 13 amino acids. The CDR3 DNA is TGTGCCAGCTCCGCGGACAGAAACACTGAAGCTTTCTTT. This sequence encodes CASSADRNTEAFF.

This chain uses TRBV2 with TRBJ2-5; 10 bases map to TRBD2. Trimming removed 11 bases from V and 1 base from J; junction bases left unmatched: 4. CDR1 SNHLY and CDR2 FYNNEI come from the germline V gene. The CDR3 is made up of 13 amino acids. CDR3 DNA sequence: TGTGCCCGACGACTAGCGGGCCAAGAGACCCAGTACTTC. It encodes CARRLAGQETQYF.

This sequence joins TRBV7-2 and TRBJ2-7; D gene ambiguous. CDR1 is SGHTA, CDR2 FQGNSA, per germline. V lost 5 bases, J lost 1 base, and 12 bases lay in between. This CDR3 region has 14 residues. The CDR3 is CASSPGRGSYEQYF. The DNA of the CDR3 is TGTGCCAGCAGCCCGGGTCGAGGATCCTACGAGCAGTACTTC.

V gene TRBV11-1 combines with J gene TRBJ2-1, with TRBD2 identical over 12 bases. Unmatched junction bases numbered 11, after V lost 4 bases and J lost 1 base. CDR3 length: 19 amino acids. Germline V gives CDR1 SGHAT, CDR2 FQDESV (reference sequence). The CDR3 coding sequence is TGTGCCAGCAGCTCCTCGACTAGCGGGAGTTCGGCGTCCTACAATGAGCAGTTCTTC. Amino acid sequence: CASSSSTSGSSASYNEQFF.

V and J are TRBV6-1 and TRBJ2-3; 9 positions match TRBD1. V gave up 6 bases and J gave up 4 bases; unmatched junction bases: 8. Germline V gene data show CDR1 as MNHNS and CDR2 as SASEGT. This CDR3 is 15 amino acids long. In DNA form, the CDR3 reads TGTGCCAGCAGCCTCCGGGACAGGGTATCAGATACGCAGTATTTT. Translating it yields CASSLRDRVSDTQYF.

This chain uses TRBV19 with TRBJ2-1; TRBD2 matches 9 bases. Looked up from germline, CDR1 is LNHDA and CDR2 is SQIVND (reference sequence). Trimming cost V 3 bases and J 2 bases; bases outside gene matches: 5. This CDR3 comprises 16 residues. CDR3 DNA: TGTGCCAGTAGTATCAATCTAGCGGGGCCCTACAATGAGCAGTTCTTC. Its protein product is CASSINLAGPYNEQFF.

The chain couples TRBV6-5 to TRBJ1-1; a possible D gene is TRBD1 (5 bases). Trimming left V 3 bases short and J 4 bases short, with 12 bases between. Germline lookup yields CDR1 MNHEY and CDR2 SVGAGI. The CDR3 spans 14 residues. CDR3 protein: CASSYGRVGTEAFF. The DNA of the CDR3 is TGTGCCAGCAGTTATGGCAGGGTGGGCACTGAAGCTTTCTTT.

V gene TRBV4-3 combines with J gene TRBJ1-4; 12 positions agree with TRBD1. CDR3 size: 16 residues. Germline lookup yields CDR1 LGHNA and CDR2 YSLEER. V lost 1 base to trimming and J lost 8 bases; unmatched junction nucleotides: 5. CDR3 sequence reads: CASSQGPGTGGEKLFF. CDR3 bases: TGCGCCAGCAGCCAAGGGCCCGGGACAGGGGGCGAAAAACTGTTTTTT.

The V and J genes are TRBV6-5 and TRBJ1-5; D may be TRBD1 (5 bases). CDR1 and CDR2 (germline): MNHEY, SVGAGI. The CDR3 extends over 14 amino acids. Trimming shortened V by 0 bases and J by 4 bases, and 7 bases separated the two germline ends. This chain's CDR3 is CASSYSNRNQPQHF. CDR3 nucleotide sequence: TGTGCCAGCAGTTACTCGAACAGGAATCAGCCCCAGCATTTT.

By frequency in the sample, this clone is medium-sized (0.01 to 0.1%). V and J are TRBV6-4 and TRBJ2-3; 10 positions agree with TRBD2. Per germline, CDR1 MRHNA and CDR2 SNTAGT. The CDR3 consists of 15 residues. The junction had 4 bases not matched to a gene; V was cut back by 6 bases and J by 1 base. Written as DNA, the CDR3 is TGTGCCAGCAGCCAAGCGGGGGGGGGCACAGATACGCAGTATTTT. This codes for CASSQAGGGTDTQYF.